A single sample gave rise to the 32 T cell receptor beta chains below, sequenced in a study of memory CD4+ T cells and cytomegalovirus serostatus. The sort gate was single viable CD3+CD4+CD8-CD45RO+ cells for memory CD4+ T cells. Assay used: immunoSEQ multiplex PCR; TCRdb lists only in-frame clones, some missing. This table has approximately 60,000 clones, roughly three quarters appearing once. Sequencing input: memory CD4+ T cells from blood. The receptors shown here come from an adult in good health and CMV-seronegative.

V usage is TRBV19 and J usage is TRBJ2-2; D may correspond to TRBD1 or TRBD2 (6 bases each). Germline CDR1 is LNHDA and CDR2 is SQIVND (reference sequence). This CDR3 is built from 15 residues. Trimming cost V 3 bases and J 4 bases, with 12 bases left between them. CDR3 DNA: TGTGCCAGTAGTATGATGGGGGGCGTCACCGGGGAGCTGTTTTTT. It yields the protein CASSMMGGVTGELFF.

The genes are TRBV6-5 and TRBJ2-7, with TRBD2 identical over 7 bases. With V trimmed by 6 bases and J by 6 bases, 11 bases remained unmatched. The CDR3 length is 14 residues. Per germline, CDR1 MNHEY and CDR2 SVGAGI. CDR3 protein: CASRRTRSQSEQYF. In DNA, the CDR3 is TGTGCCAGCAGACGGACTAGGTCTCAGTCCGAGCAGTACTTC.

This chain connects TRBV27 to TRBJ2-3; the match to TRBD2 covers 7 bases. The J segment lost 7 bases and the V segment lost 8 bases, leaving 21 bases of the junction unmatched. Germline V CDR1 and CDR2: MNHEY, SMNVEV (reference sequence). CDR3 length equals 17 residues. The CDR3 DNA is TGTGCCAGCGGCGGGAGTGTAGCGGGCCTTGGTACGAATACGCAGTATTTT. Encoded protein: CASGGSVAGLGTNTQYF.

The chain combines TRBV6-4 with TRBJ1-1; tentative D call: TRBD1 (6 bases). The germline gives CDR1 MRHNA, CDR2 SNTAGT. This CDR3 is 13 amino acids long. Trimming shortened V by 4 bases and J by 11 bases, and 17 bases separated the two germline ends. Written as DNA, the CDR3 is TGTGCCAGCAGTGCCGACGCCGGACAGACGGCTTTCTTT. It yields the protein CASSADAGQTAFF.

This clone was found a few times. This chain joins TRBV30 and TRBJ1-2; maybe TRBD1 (5 bases). There are 14 residues in the CDR3. The germline CDR1 and CDR2 sequences are GTSNPN and SVGIG (reference sequence). Trimming stripped 5 bases from V and 2 bases from J, with 15 bases between. The CDR3 protein is CAWATLRENYGYTF. The CDR3 nucleotides are TGTGCCTGGGCAACACTCAGGGAAAACTATGGCTACACCTTC.

V usage is TRBV6-1 and J usage is TRBJ2-7; TRBD2 agrees at 8 bases. This CDR3 comprises 14 residues. J lost 3 bases, V lost 9 bases, and 10 bases had no gene match. Germline CDR1 is MNHNS and CDR2 is SASEGT. CDR3 sequence reads: CASTGREGRYEQYF. The CDR3 DNA follows: TGTGCCAGTACGGGACGGGAGGGGCGCTACGAGCAGTACTTC.

This clone was recorded a few times. V is TRBV10-1 and J is TRBJ2-7; TRBD1 matches at 7 bases. The CDR3 covers 15 residues. The germline V gene has CDR1 WNHNN and CDR2 SYGVQD (reference sequence). Trimming removed 5 bases from V and 0 bases from J; junction bases left unmatched: 7. This CDR3 is CASSQTTGFSYEQYF. In DNA, the CDR3 is TGCGCCAGCAGTCAAACGACAGGGTTCTCCTACGAGCAGTACTTC.

The chain combines TRBV6-1 with TRBJ1-2; D gene unclear. Trimming stripped 11 bases from V and 8 bases from J, with 15 bases between. This CDR3 contains 11 residues. CDR1 is MNHNS, CDR2 SASEGT, per germline. The CDR3 spells CASISYDGYTF. The DNA for the CDR3 is TGTGCCTCCATTTCGTACGACGGCTACACCTTC.

Concerning this clone itself: Other nucleotide sequences in the sample specify the same CDR3. The chain combines TRBV9 with TRBJ2-3; perhaps TRBD2 as D (7 bases). The CDR3 totals 15 residues. Germline V gene data show CDR1 as SGDLS and CDR2 as YYNGEE. Trimming pared 4 bases from V and 2 bases from J, leaving 14 bases between. CDR3 amino acids: CASSPSAGHTDTQYF. For the CDR3, the DNA is TGTGCCAGCAGCCCCTCAGCGGGACACACAGATACGCAGTATTTT. The variable domain in full, completed from reference TRBV9 and TRBJ2-3, reads DSGVTQTPKHLITATGQRVTLRCSPRSGDLSVYWYQQSLDQGLQFLIQYYNGEERAKGNILERFSAQQFPDLHSELNLSSLELGDSALYFCASSPSAGHTDTQYFGPGTRLTVL.

This chain uses TRBV11-3 with TRBJ2-1; 8 bases are shared with TRBD2. The CDR3 length is 15 residues. Germline V gene lookup returns CDR1 SGHNT and CDR2 YENEEA. Unmatched junction bases numbered 6, after V lost 5 bases and J lost 3 bases. The CDR3 spells CASSETSVDYNEQFF. DNA for the CDR3: TGTGCCAGCAGCGAGACTAGCGTCGACTACAATGAGCAGTTCTTC.

Within the sample, this clone is medium-sized. The chain employs TRBV4-1 and TRBJ1-3, with D unresolved. There are 14 residues in the CDR3. Per the germline V gene, CDR1 is MGHRA and CDR2 is YSYEKL. Trimming shortened V by 0 bases and J by 1 base, and 4 bases separated the two germline ends. The CDR3 loop reads CASSQDPSGNTIYF. The CDR3 DNA reads as TGCGCCAGCAGCCAAGATCCATCTGGAAACACCATATATTTT.

The table lists this clone with a few counts. V gene TRBV5-1 combines with J gene TRBJ1-1, with a possible D match to TRBD1 (5 bases). This CDR3 is built from 14 residues. Germline CDR1 is SGHRS and CDR2 is YFSETQ. V lost 4 bases, J lost 2 bases, and 12 bases lay in between. DNA for the CDR3: TGCGCCAGCAGCCCTGGGACGGGTAACACTGAAGCTTTCTTT. It encodes CASSPGTGNTEAFF.

This chain uses TRBV4-2 with TRBJ2-6; D not certain. This CDR3 contains 16 residues. The germline CDR1 and CDR2 sequences are LGHNA and YNFKEQ. Trimming shortened V by 0 bases and J by 2 bases, and 8 bases separated the two germline ends. The CDR3 DNA follows: TGTGCCAGCAGCCAAGATCAAAGGGCTGGGGCCAACGTCCTGACTTTC. Translation gives CASSQDQRAGANVLTF.

V is TRBV2 and J is TRBJ2-5, with 9 nucleotides matching TRBD2. The tail of the sequence fits TRBJ2-7 better, so the J call may be wrong. The CDR3 is 15 amino acids. The V gene's germline CDR1 is SNHLY and CDR2 FYNNEI. The CDR3 DNA follows: TGTGCCAGCACCAATAGCGGGAGAGGGGACTACGAGCAGTACTTC. It is translated as CASTNSGRGDYEQYF.

The chain is built from TRBV7-7 and TRBJ2-5, with D possibly matching TRBD2 (6 bases). V was clipped by 4 bases and J by 5 bases, with 14 bases between them. The CDR3 runs 14 residues. The germline V gene encodes CDR1 SSHAT and CDR2 FNYEAQ (reference sequence). The CDR3 is CASSSRGLGETQYF. CDR3 nucleotide sequence: TGTGCCAGCAGCTCGCGGGGCTTAGGGGAGACCCAGTACTTC.

The chain joins TRBV29-1 to TRBJ2-7; D is perhaps TRBD1 or TRBD2 (5 bases each). In germline, CDR1 is SQVTM, CDR2 ANQGSEA. Deletions cut 6 bases from V and 6 bases from J, with 21 bases between. The CDR3 is 14 amino acids. Here the CDR3 DNA reads TGCAGCGTCAAACACGTTCAGGGAGACGGCGAGCAGTACTTC. It is translated as CSVKHVQGDGEQYF.

This chain joins TRBV7-9 and TRBJ1-2; 8 bases fit TRBD1. V shed 7 bases and J 8 bases; nucleotides not matched to a gene: 15. The CDR3 runs 15 residues. Germline CDR1 SEHNR, CDR2 FQNEAQ (reference sequence). Here the CDR3 DNA reads TGTGCCAGCAACCTACTTGGGACAGGATCACAAGGCTACACCTTC. It codes for CASNLLGTGSQGYTF.

A few counts support this clone. V usage is TRBV7-2 and J usage is TRBJ1-1; D is perhaps TRBD1 (6 bases). Trimming removed 4 bases from V and 7 bases from J, with 10 bases in between. CDR1 is SGHTA and CDR2 is FQGNSA in the germline V gene. This CDR3 is 12 amino acids long. CDR3 DNA: TGTGCCAGCAGCTCGGACAGATATGAAGCTTTCTTT. Encoded protein: CASSSDRYEAFF.

The chain carries TRBV6-1 and TRBJ2-2, with 11 bases matching TRBD2. This CDR3 region has 19 residues. V was clipped by 4 bases and J by 7 bases; unmatched bases: 17. The germline V gene has CDR1 MNHNS and CDR2 SASEGT. The CDR3 DNA follows: TGTGCCAGCAGTGTTGGGACTAGCGGAGGGGCGTTATTCGTCGGGGAGCTGTTTTTT. It is translated as CASSVGTSGGALFVGELFF.

J is TRBJ1-4 and V is TRBV7-3; the D gene is possibly TRBD1 (6 bases). Per the germline V gene, CDR1 is SGHTA and CDR2 is FQGTGA. Trimming left V 1 base short and J 7 bases short, with 7 bases between. The CDR3 has 13 amino acids. The CDR3 reads CASSLKGGEKLFF. CDR3 coding DNA: TGTGCCAGCAGCTTAAAAGGGGGTGAAAAACTGTTTTTT.

The V and J genes are TRBV4-3 and TRBJ1-1; possible D gene TRBD1, 5 bases. Trimming removed 3 bases from V and 7 bases from J, with 12 bases in between. CDR3 length equals 13 residues. Looked up from germline, CDR1 is LGHNA and CDR2 is YSLEER. The CDR3, as DNA: TGCGCCAGCAGCCATGACCGGGACCGTGAAGCTTTCTTT. Translating gives CASSHDRDREAFF.

The V call is TRBV2, the J call TRBJ1-1; perhaps TRBD1 as D (5 bases). Germline V gene data show CDR1 as SNHLY and CDR2 as FYNNEI. Trimming left V 11 bases short and J 1 base short, with 23 bases between. CDR3 length equals 16 residues. For the CDR3, the DNA is TGTGCCTCGGTGGGGGGGAGGTCACGCCAGAACACTGAAGCTTTCTTT. Amino acids: CASVGGRSRQNTEAFF.

This sequence joins TRBV9 and TRBJ2-2; D is ambiguous. Trimming removed 6 bases from V and 4 bases from J, with 10 bases in between. The germline gives CDR1 SGDLS, CDR2 YYNGEE. The CDR3 length is 13 residues. The CDR3 DNA reads TGTGCCAGCACGGCGGCAACCACCGGGGAGCTGTTTTTT. As protein: CASTAATTGELFF.

This clone is a singleton in its sample. CDR3 sequence reads: CASSLVSGQGYEQYF. The CDR3 nucleotides read TGTGCCAGCAGCTTAGTTTCGGGACAGGGTTACGAGCAGTACTTC. The chain uses TRBV7-2 and TRBJ2-7, with 9 bases lining up with TRBD1. V lost 1 base, J lost 4 bases, and 5 bases stayed unmatched. CDR1 is SGHTA and CDR2 is FQGNSA in the germline V gene. CDR3 length equals 15 residues.

This clone was observed once. The chain recombines TRBV5-1 with TRBJ2-2; 11 bases fit TRBD1. J gave up 3 bases and V 4 bases, and 8 bases lay outside the gene matches. The CDR3 contains 17 residues. The germline V gene encodes CDR1 SGHRS and CDR2 YFSETQ. The CDR3 protein is CASSLAGTGGDTGELFF. In nucleotides, the CDR3 is TGCGCCAGCAGCCTAGCCGGGACAGGGGGTGACACCGGGGAGCTGTTTTTT.

The J gene is TRBJ1-1, the V gene TRBV18; D gene uncertain. Germline values: CDR1 KGHSH, CDR2 LQKENI. This CDR3 region has 14 residues. V lost 1 base, J lost 0 bases, and 6 bases lay in between. The CDR3 loop reads CASSPQGMNTEAFF. The CDR3 DNA sequence: TGTGCCAGCTCACCACAGGGTATGAACACTGAAGCTTTCTTT.

This clone was seen once. V and J are TRBV27 and TRBJ2-1; the match to TRBD2 covers 7 bases. The germline gives CDR1 MNHEY, CDR2 SMNVEV (reference sequence). Trimming at V came to 6 bases and at J to 5 bases, leaving 7 bases not matched to a gene. The CDR3 is 14 residues long. The CDR3, as DNA: TGTGCCAGCAGCCATAGCGGGCAAGACAATGAGCAGTTCTTC. Amino acid sequence: CASSHSGQDNEQFF.

This clone has only a few counts. V and J are TRBV7-9 and TRBJ1-1; weak D call: TRBD1 (6 bases). V lost 5 bases to trimming and J lost 5 bases, with 18 bases between them. Per the germline V gene, CDR1 is SEHNR and CDR2 is FQNEAQ (reference sequence). This CDR3 has 15 amino acids. CDR3 DNA: TGTGCCAGCAGCCCAGGACAGAGAAGGGATACTGAAGCTTTCTTT. Protein: CASSPGQRRDTEAFF.

This clone was observed a single time. This rearrangement joins TRBV29-1 to TRBJ1-5; a possible D gene is TRBD1 (6 bases). Germline CDR1 and CDR2: SQVTM and ANQGSEA. The CDR3 has 12 residues. V dropped 7 bases and J dropped 7 bases, with 14 bases sitting between them. CDR3 loop: CSARGQGQPQHF. In nucleotides, the CDR3 is TGCAGCGCACGGGGGCAAGGGCAGCCCCAGCATTTT.

The genes are TRBV7-2 and TRBJ2-5; 8 positions agree with TRBD1. CDR3 length: 14 amino acids. Germline V gene data show CDR1 as SGHTA and CDR2 as FQGNSA. V lost 5 bases to trimming and J lost 5 bases; unmatched junction nucleotides: 7. The CDR3 reads CASSPTGVAETQYF. Written as DNA, the CDR3 is TGTGCCAGCAGCCCGACAGGGGTCGCGGAGACCCAGTACTTC.

The V call is TRBV5-1, the J call TRBJ2-3; the D gene is possibly TRBD2 (7 bases). The CDR3 contains 15 residues. Trimming shortened V by 0 bases and J by 3 bases, and 11 bases separated the two germline ends. Germline values: CDR1 SGHRS, CDR2 YFSETQ. CDR3 in amino acids: CASSLEGGATDTQYF. The DNA of the CDR3 is TGCGCCAGCAGCTTGGAAGGGGGGGCAACAGATACGCAGTATTTT.

The chain uses TRBV28 and TRBJ2-5, with 12 nucleotides matching TRBD2. The V gene's germline CDR1 is MDHEN and CDR2 SYDVKM. Trimming removed 2 bases from V and 2 bases from J; junction bases left unmatched: 12. The CDR3 has 19 amino acids. The CDR3 DNA is TGTGCCAGCAGTTTAGGGGCGACTAGCGGGAGAGGGGGACAAGAGACCCAGTACTTC. Protein product: CASSLGATSGRGGQETQYF. Full variable domain (rest looked up from reference TRBV28 and TRBJ2-5): DVKVTQSSRYLVKRTGEKVFLECVQDMDHENMFWYRQDPGLGLRLIYFSYDVKMKEKGDIPEGYSVSREKKERFSLILESASTNQTSMYLCASSLGATSGRGGQETQYFGPGTRLLVL.